This T cell receptor beta chain was sequenced in a study of shared clonotypes between healthy human individuals. Naive CD8 cells lacked CD45RO, underwent positive selection for CCR7 and left out terminally differentiated effector memory CD45RA+ cells. CDR3 length: 18 amino acids. Germline CDR1 reads MNHEY; CDR2 reads SMNVEV (reference sequence). Trimming shortened V by 0 bases and J by 6 bases, and 23 bases separated the two germline ends. Sequencing was performed with immunoSEQ multiplex PCR; in TCRdb, only in-frame clones are kept and a portion is missing. The profile shows around 640,000 clones, approximately 96% of them singletons.

The J gene is TRBJ2-5, the V gene TRBV27, with D possibly being TRBD2 (5 bases). Sequencing was performed on naive CD8+ T cells sorted from blood. The clonotype originates from a woman aged 25 to 39 in good health. In DNA, the CDR3 is TGTGCCAGCAGTTTATCCTTAAACGGACTGGCAGACACGAAGACCCAGTACTTC. Amino acids: CASSLSLNGLADTKTQYF.